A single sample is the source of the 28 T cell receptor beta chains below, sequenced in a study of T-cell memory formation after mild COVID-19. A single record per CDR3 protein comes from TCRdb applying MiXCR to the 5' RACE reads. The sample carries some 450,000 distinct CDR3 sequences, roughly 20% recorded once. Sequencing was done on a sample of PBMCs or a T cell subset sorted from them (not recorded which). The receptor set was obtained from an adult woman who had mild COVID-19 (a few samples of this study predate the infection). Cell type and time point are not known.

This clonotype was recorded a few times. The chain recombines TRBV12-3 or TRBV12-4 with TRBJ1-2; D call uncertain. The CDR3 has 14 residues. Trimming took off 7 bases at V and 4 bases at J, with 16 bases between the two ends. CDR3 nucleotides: TGTGCCAGCACCCCTGTAGCGTCCCCCTATGGCTACACCTTC. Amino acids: CASTPVASPYGYTF.

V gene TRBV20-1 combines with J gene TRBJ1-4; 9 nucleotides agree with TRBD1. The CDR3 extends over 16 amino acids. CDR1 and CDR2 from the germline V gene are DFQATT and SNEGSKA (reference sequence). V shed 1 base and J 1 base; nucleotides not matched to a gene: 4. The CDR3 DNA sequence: TGCAGTGCTAGAGGGTGGACAGGGGAAACTAATGAAAAACTGTTTTTT. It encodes CSARGWTGETNEKLFF.

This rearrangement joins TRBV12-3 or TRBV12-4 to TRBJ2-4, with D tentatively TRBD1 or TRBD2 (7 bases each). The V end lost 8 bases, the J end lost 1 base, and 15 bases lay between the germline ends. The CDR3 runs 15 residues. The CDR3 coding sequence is TGTGCCAGCGGTGACAGGGAGGGGGCCAAAAACATTCAGTACTTC. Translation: CASGDREGAKNIQYF.

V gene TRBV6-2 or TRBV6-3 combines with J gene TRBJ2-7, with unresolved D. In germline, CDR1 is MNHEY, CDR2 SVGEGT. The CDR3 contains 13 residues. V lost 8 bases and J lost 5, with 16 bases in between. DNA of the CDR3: TGTGCCAGCCAAGCGCATGAGGTTGACGAGCAGTACTTC. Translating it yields CASQAHEVDEQYF.

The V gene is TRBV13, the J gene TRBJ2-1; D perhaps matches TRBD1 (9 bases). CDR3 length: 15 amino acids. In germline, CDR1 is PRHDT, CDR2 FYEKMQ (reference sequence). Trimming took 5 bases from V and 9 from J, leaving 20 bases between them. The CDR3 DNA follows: TGTGCCAGCAGCCCGGGGACAGGGACTAGAGGTGAGCAGTTCTTC. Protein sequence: CASSPGTGTRGEQFF.

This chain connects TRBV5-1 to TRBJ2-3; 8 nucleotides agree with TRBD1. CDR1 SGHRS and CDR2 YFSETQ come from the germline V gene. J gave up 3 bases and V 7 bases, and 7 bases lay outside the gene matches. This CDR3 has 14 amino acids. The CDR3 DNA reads TGCGCCAGCGCCGGGACAGGATATACAGATACGCAGTATTTT. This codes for CASAGTGYTDTQYF. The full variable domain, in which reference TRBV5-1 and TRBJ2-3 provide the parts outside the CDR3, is KAGVTQTPRYLIKTRGQQVTLSCSPISGHRSVSWYQQTPGQGLQFLFEYFSETQRNKGNFPGRFSGRQFSNSRSEMNVSTLELGDSALYLCASAGTGYTDTQYFGPGTRLTVL.

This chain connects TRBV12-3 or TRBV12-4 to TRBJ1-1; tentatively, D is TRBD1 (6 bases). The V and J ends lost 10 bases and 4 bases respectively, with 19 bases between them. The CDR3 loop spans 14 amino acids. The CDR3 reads CATSLQGTGTEAFF. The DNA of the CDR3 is TGTGCCACTTCGCTACAGGGTACTGGCACTGAAGCTTTCTTT.

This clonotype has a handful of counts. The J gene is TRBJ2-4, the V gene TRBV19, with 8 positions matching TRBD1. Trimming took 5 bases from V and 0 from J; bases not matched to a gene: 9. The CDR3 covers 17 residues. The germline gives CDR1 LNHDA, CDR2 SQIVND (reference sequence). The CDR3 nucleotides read TGTGCCAGTAGTCCCGGACAGGGCCCGATAGCCAAAAACATTCAGTACTTC. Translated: CASSPGQGPIAKNIQYF.

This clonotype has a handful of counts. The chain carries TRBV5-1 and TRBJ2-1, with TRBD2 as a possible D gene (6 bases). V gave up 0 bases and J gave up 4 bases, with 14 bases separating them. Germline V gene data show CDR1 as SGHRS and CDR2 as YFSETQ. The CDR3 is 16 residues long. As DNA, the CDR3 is TGCGCCAGCAGCTTGGAGGGTAGCGGAAAGTACAATGAGCAGTTCTTC. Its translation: CASSLEGSGKYNEQFF.

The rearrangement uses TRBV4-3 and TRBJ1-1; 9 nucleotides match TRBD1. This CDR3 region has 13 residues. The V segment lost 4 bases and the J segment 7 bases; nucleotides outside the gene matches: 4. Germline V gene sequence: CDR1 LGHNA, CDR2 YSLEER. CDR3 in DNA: TGCGCCAGCAGCCGAGGGACAGGGTATGAAGCTTTCTTT. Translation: CASSRGTGYEAFF.

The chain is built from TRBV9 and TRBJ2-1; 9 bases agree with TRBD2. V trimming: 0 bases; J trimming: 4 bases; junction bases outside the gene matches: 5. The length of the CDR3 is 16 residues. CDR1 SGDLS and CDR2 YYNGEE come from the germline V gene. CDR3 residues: CASSVGGGGSYNEQFF. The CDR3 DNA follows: TGTGCCAGCAGCGTAGGCGGGGGGGGATCATACAATGAGCAGTTCTTC. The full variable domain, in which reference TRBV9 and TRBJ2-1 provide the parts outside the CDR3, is DSGVTQTPKHLITATGQRVTLRCSPRSGDLSVYWYQQSLDQGLQFLIQYYNGEERAKGNILERFSAQQFPDLHSELNLSSLELGDSALYFCASSVGGGGSYNEQFFGPGTRLTVL.

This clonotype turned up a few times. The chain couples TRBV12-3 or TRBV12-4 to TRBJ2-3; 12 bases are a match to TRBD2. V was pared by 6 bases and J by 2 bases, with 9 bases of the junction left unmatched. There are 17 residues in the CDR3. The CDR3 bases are TGTGCCAGCAGCTTACTAGGACTAGCGGGGTCCACAGATACGCAGTATTTT. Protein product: CASSLLGLAGSTDTQYF.

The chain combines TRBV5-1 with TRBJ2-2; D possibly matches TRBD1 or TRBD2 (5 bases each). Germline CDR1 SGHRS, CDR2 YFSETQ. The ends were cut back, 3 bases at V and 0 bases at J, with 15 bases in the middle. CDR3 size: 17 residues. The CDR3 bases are TGCGCCAGCAGCTCTCTTTACGGGGCGGCGAACACCGGGGAGCTGTTTTTT. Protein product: CASSSLYGAANTGELFF.

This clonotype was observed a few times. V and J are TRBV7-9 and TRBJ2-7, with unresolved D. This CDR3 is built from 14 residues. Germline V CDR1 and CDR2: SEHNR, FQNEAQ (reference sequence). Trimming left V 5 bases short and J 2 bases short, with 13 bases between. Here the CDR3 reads CASSPTFAAYEQYF. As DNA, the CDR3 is TGTGCCAGCAGCCCGACATTTGCCGCCTACGAGCAGTACTTC.

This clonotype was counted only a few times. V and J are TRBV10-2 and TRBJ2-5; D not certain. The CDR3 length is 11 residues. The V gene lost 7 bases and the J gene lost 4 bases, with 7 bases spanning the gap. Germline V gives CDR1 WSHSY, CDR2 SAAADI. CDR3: CASTFGETQYF. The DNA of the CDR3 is TGCGCCAGCACTTTCGGAGAGACCCAGTACTTC.

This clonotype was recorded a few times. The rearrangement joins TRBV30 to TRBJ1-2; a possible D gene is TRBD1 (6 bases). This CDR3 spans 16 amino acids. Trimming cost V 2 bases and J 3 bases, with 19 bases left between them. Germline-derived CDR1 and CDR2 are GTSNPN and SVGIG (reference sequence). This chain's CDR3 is CAWSSTEGDRDYGYTF. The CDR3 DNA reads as TGTGCCTGGAGTTCCACTGAGGGGGATCGGGACTATGGCTACACCTTC.

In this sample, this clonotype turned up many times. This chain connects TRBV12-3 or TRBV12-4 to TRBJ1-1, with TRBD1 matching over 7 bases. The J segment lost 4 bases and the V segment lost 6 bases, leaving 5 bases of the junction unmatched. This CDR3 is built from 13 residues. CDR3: CASSLTGVTEAFF. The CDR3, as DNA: TGTGCCAGCAGCCTTACAGGGGTCACTGAAGCTTTCTTT.

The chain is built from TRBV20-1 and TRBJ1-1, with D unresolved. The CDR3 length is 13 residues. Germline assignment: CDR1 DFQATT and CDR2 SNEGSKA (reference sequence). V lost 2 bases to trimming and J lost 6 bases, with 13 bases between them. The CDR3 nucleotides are TGCAGTGCTAGATGGGCCCGTGAAGCTGAAGCTTTCTTT. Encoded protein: CSARWAREAEAFF.

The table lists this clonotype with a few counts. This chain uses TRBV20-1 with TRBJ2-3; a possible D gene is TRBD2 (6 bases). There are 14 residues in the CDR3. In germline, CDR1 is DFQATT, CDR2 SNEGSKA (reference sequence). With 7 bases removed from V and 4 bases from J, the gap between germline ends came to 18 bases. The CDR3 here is CSDEDPGSPDTQYF. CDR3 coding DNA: TGCAGTGACGAGGACCCCGGGAGCCCAGATACGCAGTATTTT.

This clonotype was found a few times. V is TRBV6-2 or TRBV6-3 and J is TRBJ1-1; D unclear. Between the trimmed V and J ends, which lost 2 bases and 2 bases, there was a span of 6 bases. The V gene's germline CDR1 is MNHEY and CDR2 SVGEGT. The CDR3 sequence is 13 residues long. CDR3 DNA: TGTGCCAGCAGTTACGGCTATAACACTGAAGCTTTCTTT. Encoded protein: CASSYGYNTEAFF.

The CDR3 sequence: CASSPTAGPYNEQFF. The CDR3 DNA sequence: TGTGCCAGCAGCCCAACAGCGGGCCCCTACAATGAGCAGTTCTTC. The chain links TRBV11-3 to TRBJ2-1, with D possibly TRBD2 on 6 matching bases. V shed 5 bases and J shed 2 bases, with 13 bases lying between them. There are 15 residues in the CDR3. Germline-derived CDR1 and CDR2 are SGHNT and YENEEA.

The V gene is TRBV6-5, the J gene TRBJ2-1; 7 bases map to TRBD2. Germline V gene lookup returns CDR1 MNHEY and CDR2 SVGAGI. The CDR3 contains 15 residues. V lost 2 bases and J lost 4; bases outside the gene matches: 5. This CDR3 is CASSYGGRGYNEQFF. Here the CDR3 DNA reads TGTGCCAGCAGTTACGGCGGGAGAGGGTACAATGAGCAGTTCTTC.

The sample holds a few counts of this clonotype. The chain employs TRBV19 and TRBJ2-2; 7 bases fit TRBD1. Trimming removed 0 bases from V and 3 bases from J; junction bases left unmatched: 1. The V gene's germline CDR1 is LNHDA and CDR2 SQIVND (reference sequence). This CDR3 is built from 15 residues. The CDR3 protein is CASSIDTGDTGELFF. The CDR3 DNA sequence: TGTGCCAGTAGTATAGATACAGGGGACACCGGGGAGCTGTTTTTT. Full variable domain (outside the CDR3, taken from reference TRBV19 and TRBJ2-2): DGGITQSPKYLFRKEGQNVTLSCEQNLNHDAMYWYRQDPGQGLRLIYYSQIVNDFQKGDIAEGYSVSREKKESFPLTVTSAQKNPTAFYLCASSIDTGDTGELFFGEGSRLTVL.

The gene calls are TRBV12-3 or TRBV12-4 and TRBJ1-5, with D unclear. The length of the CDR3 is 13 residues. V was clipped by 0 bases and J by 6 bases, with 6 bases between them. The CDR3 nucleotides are TGTGCCAGCAGTTTAGCGCGGGTTCAGCCCCAGCATTTT. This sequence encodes CASSLARVQPQHF.

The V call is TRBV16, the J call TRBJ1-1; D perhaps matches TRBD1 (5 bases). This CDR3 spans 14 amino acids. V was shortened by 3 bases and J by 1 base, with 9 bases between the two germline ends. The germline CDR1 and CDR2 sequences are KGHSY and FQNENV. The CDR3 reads CASSHGTGNTEAFF. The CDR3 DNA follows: TGTGCCAGCAGCCATGGGACGGGGAACACTGAAGCTTTCTTT.

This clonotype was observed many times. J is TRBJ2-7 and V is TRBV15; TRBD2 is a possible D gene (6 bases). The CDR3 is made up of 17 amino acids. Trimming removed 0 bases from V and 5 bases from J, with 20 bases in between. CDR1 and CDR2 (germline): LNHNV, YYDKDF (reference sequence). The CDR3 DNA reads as TGTGCCACCAGCAGAGACCTAAGCGGGCTCGGCAAGGACGAGCAGTACTTC. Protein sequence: CATSRDLSGLGKDEQYF.

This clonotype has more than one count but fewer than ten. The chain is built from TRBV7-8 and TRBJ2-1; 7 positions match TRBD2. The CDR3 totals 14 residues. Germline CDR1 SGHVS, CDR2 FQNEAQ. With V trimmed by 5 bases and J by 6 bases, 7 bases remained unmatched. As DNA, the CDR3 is TGTGCCAGCAGCCTCGGACTAGGGAGCAATGAGCAGTTCTTC. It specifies CASSLGLGSNEQFF.

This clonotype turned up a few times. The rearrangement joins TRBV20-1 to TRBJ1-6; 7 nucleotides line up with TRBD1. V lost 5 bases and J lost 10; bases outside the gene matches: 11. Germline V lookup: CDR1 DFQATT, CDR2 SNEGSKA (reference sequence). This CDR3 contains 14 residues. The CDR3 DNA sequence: TGCAGTGCTTTTTGGACAGGACGGGCCTCACCCCTCCACTTT. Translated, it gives CSAFWTGRASPLHF.